These T cell receptor beta chains were read from a single sample in a study of cytomegalovirus exposure and HLA in healthy donors. Assay: immunoSEQ multiplex PCR; the TCRdb copy retains only in-frame clones and omits some. The table lists tens of thousands of clones, 97% of them singletons. Sequencing was carried out using PBMCs. These TCRs come from a young man in good health and CMV-seropositive. Each CDR3 is given with its conserved first and last residue. The D gene is left open where the match is weak. Clone size is stated in some rows and not others, as once, few, many or a class when expanded.

NA	TRBV28	TRBJ2-7	NA	TGTGCCACCACTGACTTGTGGCCGCAGGGCCCCCCTTCGAACGAGCAGTACTTC	CATTDLWPQGPPSNEQYF
TRBD2	TRBV28	TRBJ2-7	once	TGTGCCAGCAGCACTCTAGCGGGAATCAACTACGAGCAGTACTTC	CASSTLAGINYEQYF
NA	TRBV5-8	TRBJ2-7	NA	TGTGCCAGCAGCTATCAGGGACTTCGGTTCTACGAGCAGTACTTC	CASSYQGLRFYEQYF
TRBD1	TRBV11-2	TRBJ2-5	NA	TGTGCCAGCAGCTTTGAAACCCCAGGGGGTGGGAAGGAGACCCAGTACTTC	CASSFETPGGGKETQYF
NA	TRBV25-1	TRBJ1-2	NA	TGTGCCAGCAGTGATCCTACAGGGAACTATGGCTACACCTTC	CASSDPTGNYGYTF
NA	TRBV2	TRBJ1-2	NA	TGTGCCACCGCTGGTCAGAACCTAGCTAACTATGGCTACACCTTC	CATAGQNLANYGYTF
NA	TRBV29-1	TRBJ2-7	NA	TGCAGCGCATCAAACTTCGCGAGAGAGCAGTACTTC	CSASNFAREQYF
NA	TRBV29-1	TRBJ2-7	NA	TGCAGCGTCGCAGGTGGATACGAGCAGTACTTC	CSVAGGYEQYF
NA	TRBV30	TRBJ1-5	NA	TGTGCCTGGGACACACAGGTACCCGTTAGGCAGCCCCAGCATTTT	CAWDTQVPVRQPQHF
NA	TRBV30	TRBJ1-2	NA	TGTGCCTGGGGCACAGGGCTGTACTATGGCTACACCTTC	CAWGTGLYYGYTF
NA	TRBV1	TRBJ1-1	NA	TGCACCAGCAGTTACCCGGACAGAAACACTGAAGCTTTCTTT	CTSSYPDRNTEAFF
NA	TRBV5-5	TRBJ1-2	NA	TGTGCCAGCAGCTTGGGGTCCAGGTCCCCTTATGGCTACACCTTC	CASSLGSRSPYGYTF
NA	TRBV15	TRBJ1-4	NA	TGTGCCACCAGCAGAGATGTTCTAAGTTCTAGGGAAAAACTGTTTTTT	CATSRDVLSSREKLFF
TRBD1	TRBV5-1	TRBJ1-1	NA	TGCGCCAGCAGCTCGAGAACAGGGGGTAACACTGAAGCTTTCTTT	CASSSRTGGNTEAFF
TRBD1	TRBV5-1	TRBJ2-5	NA	TGCGCCAGCGCCGGGACAGGGGGCCTGGAGACCCAGTACTTC	CASAGTGGLETQYF
TRBD2	TRBV7-9	TRBJ2-1	NA	TGTGCCCATCGGCGGGAGTACAATGAGCAGTTCTTC	CAHRREYNEQFF
NA	TRBV9	TRBJ1-1	NA	TGTGCCAGCGCCGGGGGTCCGATGAACACTGAAGCTTTCTTT	CASAGGPMNTEAFF
NA	TRBV5-7	TRBJ1-4	NA	TGTGCCAGCAGCTTCCGGGTCTTAAATGAAAAACTGTTTTTT	CASSFRVLNEKLFF
TRBD2	TRBV27	TRBJ2-3	NA	TGTGCCAGCAGTTTTCGGACTAGCGGGACTAGCACAGATACGCAGTATTTT	CASSFRTSGTSTDTQYF
NA	TRBV2	TRBJ1-3	NA	TGTGCCAGCAGTGAACGAGAAAGCTCTGGAAACACCATATATTTT	CASSERESSGNTIYF
TRBD2	TRBV5-1	TRBJ2-7	NA	TGCGCCAGCAGCCCGACTAGCTCCTCCTGGGCGCAGTACTTC	CASSPTSSSWAQYF
NA	TRBV27	TRBJ2-1	NA	TGTGCCAGCAGTTTCGCGGGAAACAATGAGCAGTTCTTC	CASSFAGNNEQFF
NA	TRBV29-1	TRBJ2-7	NA	TGCAGCGTTGCTGACACTTCCTACGAGCAGTACTTC	CSVADTSYEQYF
NA	TRBV5-1	TRBJ2-1	NA	TGCGCCAGCAGCTTGGTTGGGGGCGGGAGTAGAGAGCAGTTCTTC	CASSLVGGGSREQFF
TRBD2	TRBV7-9	TRBJ2-1	NA	TGTGCCAGCAGCAATCTAGCGGGAGGCTACAATGAGCAGTTCTTC	CASSNLAGGYNEQFF
TRBD1	TRBV30	TRBJ2-7	NA	TGTGCCTGGAGACCGGGACAGCCCATCTACGAGCAGTACTTC	CAWRPGQPIYEQYF
NA	TRBV30	TRBJ2-5	NA	TGTGCCTGCGGGCCAGGGAGGGAGACCCAGTACTTC	CACGPGRETQYF
TRBD2	TRBV29-1	TRBJ2-3	NA	TGCAGCGTTGAAATCAGCGGGAGTAACACAGATACGCAGTATTTT	CSVEISGSNTDTQYF
NA	TRBV18	TRBJ2-7	NA	TGTGCCAGCTCACCCCTCGGGTCTTCGGGCGAGCAGTACTTC	CASSPLGSSGEQYF
NA	TRBV28	TRBJ2-3	NA	TGTGCCAGCAGTATGGGGCTTGAACAGTATTTT	CASSMGLEQYF
TRBD1	TRBV13	TRBJ1-1	once	TGTGCCAGCAGCCCAGGGACAGCGGAAGCTTTCTTT	CASSPGTAEAFF
TRBD2	TRBV19	TRBJ2-1	NA	TGTGCCAGTACTGCGGGAGGACCATTTAGCTCCTACAATGAGCAGTTCTTC	CASTAGGPFSSYNEQFF
TRBD2	TRBV27	TRBJ2-1	NA	TGTGCCAGCAGTCTGAGACCACGGGGACTAGCGCCCTCCTACAATGAGCAGTTCTTC	CASSLRPRGLAPSYNEQFF
TRBD2	TRBV5-4	TRBJ2-5	NA	TGTGCCAGCAGCCGGACTAGCGGGAGGGCCAGAGAGACCCAGTACTTC	CASSRTSGRARETQYF
TRBD2	TRBV28	TRBJ2-7	NA	TGTGCCAGCAGTTTATGGGGAAGGGCGGGACTAACCTACGAGCAGTACTTC	CASSLWGRAGLTYEQYF
TRBD2	TRBV19	TRBJ2-3	NA	TGTGCCAGTACCTTTAGCGGGAGCACAGATACGCAGTATTTT	CASTFSGSTDTQYF
TRBD1	TRBV5-1	TRBJ2-7	NA	TGCGCCAGCAGCTCCCGGACAGGTGCAGCTTCTGAGCAGTACTTC	CASSSRTGAASEQYF
TRBD1	TRBV28	TRBJ1-2	NA	TGTGCCAGCAGGCTTCCGGGACAGGGGCACTATGGCTACACCTTC	CASRLPGQGHYGYTF
TRBD1	TRBV28	TRBJ1-2	NA	TGTGCCAGCAGGCCTTTACTGACAGGGGGCTATGGCTACACCTTC	CASRPLLTGGYGYTF
NA	TRBV4-1	TRBJ2-7	NA	TGCGCCAGCAGCCACCGACTAGTTTCCTACGAGCAGTACTTC	CASSHRLVSYEQYF
TRBD1	TRBV4-3	TRBJ1-1	NA	TGCGCCAGCAGCCAAGAATTGGGAGGGACAGGGAACACTGAAGCTTTCTTT	CASSQELGGTGNTEAFF
NA	TRBV2	TRBJ1-1	NA	TGTGCCAGCGGGACTCGGAAGTCCTACACTGAAGCTTTCTTT	CASGTRKSYTEAFF
TRBD1	TRBV6-1	TRBJ1-3	NA	TGTGCCAGCGGTATCCAGGGGGTGTTAAACACCATATATTTT	CASGIQGVLNTIYF
NA	TRBV5-4	TRBJ2-7	once	TGTGCCAGCAGCTTAGTCCGGCCGCAAGGGGACGAGCAGTACTTC	CASSLVRPQGDEQYF
NA	TRBV6-5	TRBJ2-3	NA	TGTGCCAGCAGTCCTGGGCTAGCGACCAGTACGCAGTATTTT	CASSPGLATSTQYF
TRBD2	TRBV28	TRBJ2-7	NA	TGTGCCAGCAGTTTATGGGGGGGGTTCGCCGGGGAGCAGTACTTC	CASSLWGGFAGEQYF
TRBD2	TRBV28	TRBJ2-3	NA	TGTGCCAGCAGTCCCCACCGCCAGCGGGAGGGCCTTGGTATCACAGATACGCAGTATTTT	CASSPHRQREGLGITDTQYF
NA	TRBV20-1	TRBJ2-1	once	TGCAGTGCACTGTACAATGAGCAGTTCTTC	CSALYNEQFF
NA	TRBV5-1	TRBJ2-7	NA	TGCGCCAGCAGCTTGGAGGCCCGAAAAAACGGGGAGCAGTACTTC	CASSLEARKNGEQYF
TRBD1	TRBV9	TRBJ1-2	NA	TGTGCCAGCAGCGTTGGACAGGCGGGCTATGGCTACACCTTC	CASSVGQAGYGYTF
TRBD1	TRBV5-1	TRBJ2-7	NA	TGCGCCAGCAGCTTAAATTCCGGGACAGGGGGCGCCGAGCAGTACTTC	CASSLNSGTGGAEQYF
NA	TRBV7-3	TRBJ2-1	NA	TGTGCCAGCAGCCCTCTTGGGGGCGGGAGAGAGGAAGGCCCTTACAATGAGCAGTTCTTC	CASSPLGGGREEGPYNEQFF
NA	TRBV4-2	TRBJ1-3	NA	TGTGCCAGCAGCCAAGCTTTGGGCAGGATGGGAAACACCATATATTTT	CASSQALGRMGNTIYF
NA	TRBV7-2	TRBJ2-4	NA	TGTGCCAGCAGCTTTAGACTAGGGGACATTCAGTACTTC	CASSFRLGDIQYF